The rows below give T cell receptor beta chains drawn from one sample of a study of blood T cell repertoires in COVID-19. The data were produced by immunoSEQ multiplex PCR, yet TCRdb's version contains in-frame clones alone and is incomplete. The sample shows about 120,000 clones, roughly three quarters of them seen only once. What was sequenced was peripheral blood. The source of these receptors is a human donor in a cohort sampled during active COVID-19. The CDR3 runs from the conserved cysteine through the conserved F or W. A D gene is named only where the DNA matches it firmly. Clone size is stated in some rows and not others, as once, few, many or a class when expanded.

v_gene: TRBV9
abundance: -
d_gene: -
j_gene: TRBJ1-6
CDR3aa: CASSELDGLNSPLHF
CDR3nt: TGTGCCAGCAGCGAATTAGACGGACTTAATTCACCCCTCCACTTT

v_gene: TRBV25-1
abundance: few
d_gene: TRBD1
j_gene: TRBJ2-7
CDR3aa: CASSEGQGGYEQYF
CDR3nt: TGTGCCAGCAGTGAAGGACAGGGAGGCTACGAGCAGTACTTC

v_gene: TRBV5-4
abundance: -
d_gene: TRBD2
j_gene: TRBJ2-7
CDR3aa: CASSLGGGSYEQYF
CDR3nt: TGTGCCAGCAGCTTGGGGGGAGGGTCCTACGAGCAGTACTTC

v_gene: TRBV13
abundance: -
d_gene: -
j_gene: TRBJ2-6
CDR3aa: CASRDVRDSGANVLTF
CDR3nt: TGTGCCAGCAGGGATGTCAGGGACTCTGGGGCCAACGTCCTGACTTTC

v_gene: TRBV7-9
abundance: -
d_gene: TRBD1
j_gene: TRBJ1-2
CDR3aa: CASSSRQGVNYGYTF
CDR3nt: TGTGCCAGCAGCTCCCGACAGGGGGTAAACTATGGCTACACCTTC

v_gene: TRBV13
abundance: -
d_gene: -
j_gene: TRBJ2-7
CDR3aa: CASSLAQGTYEQYF
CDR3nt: TGTGCCAGCAGCTTAGCGCAGGGTACCTACGAGCAGTACTTC

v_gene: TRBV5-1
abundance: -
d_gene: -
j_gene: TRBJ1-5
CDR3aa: CASSLVPGSAQPQHF
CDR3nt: TGCGCCAGCAGCTTGGTCCCAGGATCAGCTCAGCCCCAGCATTTT

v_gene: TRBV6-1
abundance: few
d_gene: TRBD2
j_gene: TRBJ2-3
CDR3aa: CASSDRLAGGRDTQYF
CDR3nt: TGTGCCAGCAGTGACCGACTAGCGGGGGGGCGGGATACGCAGTATTTT

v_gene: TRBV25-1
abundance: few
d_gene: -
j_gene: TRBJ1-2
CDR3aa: CASSGSRYYGYTF
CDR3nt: TGTGCCAGCAGTGGCAGTCGTTACTATGGCTACACCTTC

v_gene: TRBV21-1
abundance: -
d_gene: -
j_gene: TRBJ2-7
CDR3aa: CASSTGTDIFTYEQYF
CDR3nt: TGTGCCAGCAGCACCGGGACAGACATCTTCACCTACGAGCAGTACTTC

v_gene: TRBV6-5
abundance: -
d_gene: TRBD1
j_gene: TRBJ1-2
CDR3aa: CASQGANYGYTF
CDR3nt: TGTGCCAGCCAGGGGGCGAACTATGGCTACACCTTC

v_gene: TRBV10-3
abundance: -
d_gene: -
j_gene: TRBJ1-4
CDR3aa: CAISERQGGEKLFF
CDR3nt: TGTGCCATCAGTGAAAGGCAGGGTGGGGAAAAACTGTTTTTT

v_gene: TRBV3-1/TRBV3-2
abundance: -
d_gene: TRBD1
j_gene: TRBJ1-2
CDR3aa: CASGLGDSYGYTF
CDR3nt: TGTGCCAGCGGCCTGGGGGACAGCTATGGCTACACCTTC

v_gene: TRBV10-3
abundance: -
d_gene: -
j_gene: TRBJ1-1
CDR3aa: CAISEPTGNTEAFF
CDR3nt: TGTGCCATCAGTGAGCCGACAGGGAACACTGAAGCTTTCTTT

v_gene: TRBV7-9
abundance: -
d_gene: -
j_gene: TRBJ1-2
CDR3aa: CASSHGPIEDSNYGYTF
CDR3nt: TGTGCCAGCAGCCATGGCCCCATCGAGGACAGCAACTATGGCTACACCTTC

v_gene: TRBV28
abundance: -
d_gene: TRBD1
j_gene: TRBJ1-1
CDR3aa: CASSFGQGNTEAFF
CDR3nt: TGTGCCAGCAGTTTCGGACAGGGGAACACTGAAGCTTTCTTT

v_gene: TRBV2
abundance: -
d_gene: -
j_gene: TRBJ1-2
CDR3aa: CASSQTDRGYTF
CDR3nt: TGTGCCAGCAGCCAGACAGATAGAGGCTACACCTTC

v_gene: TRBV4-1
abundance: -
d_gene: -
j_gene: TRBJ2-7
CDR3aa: CASKQGYEQYF
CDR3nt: TGCGCCAGCAAACAGGGATACGAGCAGTACTTC

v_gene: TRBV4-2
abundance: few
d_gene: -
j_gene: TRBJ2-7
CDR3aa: CASSQEGSGSYEQYF
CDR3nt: TGTGCCAGCAGCCAAGAAGGGAGCGGGTCCTACGAGCAGTACTTC

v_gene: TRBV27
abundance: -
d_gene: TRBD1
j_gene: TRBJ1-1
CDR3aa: CASSHDRGQGGTEAFF
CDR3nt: TGTGCCAGCAGTCACGACAGGGGACAAGGGGGCACTGAAGCTTTCTTT

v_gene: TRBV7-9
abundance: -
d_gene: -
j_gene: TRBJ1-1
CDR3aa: CASSLGEDGNTEAFF
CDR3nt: TGTGCCAGCAGCTTAGGGGAGGACGGGAACACTGAAGCTTTCTTT

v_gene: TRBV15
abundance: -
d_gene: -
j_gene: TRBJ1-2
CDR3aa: CATSRGDGYTF
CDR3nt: TGTGCCACCAGCAGAGGAGATGGCTACACCTTC